Here is one TCR beta chain with its context. The germline V and J ends were trimmed by 3 bases and 1 base, with 4 bases remaining between them. The CDR3 extends over 13 amino acids. Germline CDR1 is LNHNV and CDR2 is YYDKDF (reference sequence). The source of the sample is a study of CD8 T cells in Susac syndrome. Random hexamers served to reverse transcribe roughly 0.5 to 1 ug RNA. TCRdb processed the immunoSEQ multiplex PCR reads anew with MiXCR; each CDR3 protein has one entry. The sample has approximately 190,000 distinct CDR3 sequences; 80% to 95% are singletons. The receptor comes from a human donor in good health. Input material: CD4+ T cells from PBMCs. The chain has TRBV15 and TRBJ1-5, with D hard to call. In nucleotides, the CDR3 is TGTGCCACCAGCAGGTACAGCAATCAGCCCCAGCATTTT. This sequence encodes CATSRYSNQPQHF. Full variable domain (remainder filled in from reference TRBV15 and TRBJ1-5): DAMVIQNPRYQVTQFGKPVTLSCSQTLNHNVMYWYQQKSSQAPKLLFHYYDKDFNNEADTPDNFQSRRPNTSFCFLDIRSPGLGDTAMYLCATSRYSNQPQHFGDGTRLSIL.